This passage covers 14 T cell receptor beta chains from one sample sequenced in a study of blood T cells in healthy people across ages. A sample-barcoded 5' primer and a J-beta primer mix were used in a second PCR of roughly 6 to 11 cycles. One entry per CDR3 protein, called by TCRdb with MiXCR from the 5' RACE reads. The repertoire holds about 780,000 distinct CDR3 sequences, with 25% to 30% as singletons. A further study also used this sample, focusing on T cells of mothers and their children.

The sequenced sample was blood. The source is a boy between 10 and 17 years old in good health.

This clonotype was seen only a few times. This rearrangement joins TRBV3-1 to TRBJ2-5; tentatively, D is TRBD2 (5 bases). The last part of the DNA fits TRBJ2-1 better; the J call may be wrong. CDR3 length equals 15 residues. Germline CDR1 and CDR2: LGHDT and YNNKEL (reference sequence). In DNA, the CDR3 is TGTGCCAGCAGCCAATCGGCAGGTTTAGCGAATGAGCAGTTCTTC. This codes for CASSQSAGLANEQFF.

The chain couples TRBV7-2 to TRBJ1-1, with unresolved D. The CDR3 extends over 14 amino acids. CDR1 and CDR2 (germline): SGHTA, FQGNSA. The V end lost 5 bases, the J end lost 9 bases, and 19 bases lay between the germline ends. Written as DNA, the CDR3 is TGTGCCAGCAGCCAGAGGACTCTTACAGTTCAAGCTTTCTTT. Residues: CASSQRTLTVQAFF.

This clonotype was seen at least ten times. V is TRBV12-3 or TRBV12-4 and J is TRBJ1-2, with D perhaps matching TRBD1 (5 bases). The V end was cut by 6 bases, the J end by 6 bases, with 8 bases between. This CDR3 is built from 11 residues. DNA for the CDR3: TGTGCCAGCAGCCTAGGGGATGGCTACACCTTC. Amino acids: CASSLGDGYTF.

The chain uses TRBV28 and TRBJ2-5; 8 bases are shared with TRBD1. With the DNA end fitting TRBJ2-7 better, the J assignment may be wrong. The CDR3 is 13 amino acids. CDR1 is MDHEN, CDR2 SYDVKM, per germline. CDR3 in DNA: TGTGCCAGCAGGTGGACAGGGACGGGCGAGCAGTACTTC. It specifies CASRWTGTGEQYF.

This clonotype showed up many times. The gene calls are TRBV15 and TRBJ2-5; 13 nucleotides line up with TRBD2. Germline V gene lookup returns CDR1 LNHNV and CDR2 YYDKDF (reference sequence). V gave up 3 bases and J gave up 3 bases; unmatched junction bases: 4. There are 16 residues in the CDR3. For the CDR3, the DNA is TGTGCCACCAGCAGCAGCACTAGCGGGGGGGAAGAGACCCAGTACTTC. It yields the protein CATSSSTSGGEETQYF.

This clonotype was detected ten times or more. This chain uses TRBV27 with TRBJ2-7; TRBD2 matches 9 bases. V lost 3 bases and J lost 3; bases outside the gene matches: 3. The CDR3 spans 14 residues. CDR1 MNHEY and CDR2 SMNVEV come from the germline V gene (reference sequence). The CDR3 DNA reads as TGTGCCAGCAGTTTGAGCGGGGGGAACTACGAGCAGTACTTC. Translated: CASSLSGGNYEQYF.

This clonotype was seen a handful of times. The rearrangement joins TRBV29-1 to TRBJ1-6; tentative D call: TRBD1 (5 bases). Germline CDR1 reads SQVTM; CDR2 reads ANQGSEA. This CDR3 comprises 13 residues. V lost 7 bases to trimming and J lost 6 bases, with 13 bases between them. The chain's CDR3 is CSAKWGSNSPLHF. In nucleotides, the CDR3 is TGCAGCGCCAAATGGGGCAGTAATTCACCCCTCCACTTT.

The chain links TRBV2 to TRBJ2-4; no reliable D call. The CDR3 has 17 amino acids. The V gene's germline CDR1 is SNHLY and CDR2 FYNNEI. V gave up 3 bases and J gave up 0 bases, with 15 bases separating them. The CDR3 nucleotides read TGTGCCAGCAGTGATTTCAGCAGGTTCCTAGCCAAAAACATTCAGTACTTC. Protein: CASSDFSRFLAKNIQYF.

The chain combines TRBV11-2 with TRBJ1-3; 8 bases map to TRBD1. CDR1 is SGHAT, CDR2 FQNNGV, per germline. With 5 bases clipped from V and 7 bases from J, the junction kept 25 bases outside the gene matches. CDR3 length equals 20 residues. The CDR3 sequence is CASSTPWGTSPGQASNTIYF. The CDR3 DNA is TGTGCCAGCAGCACCCCCTGGGGAACCTCCCCGGGACAGGCGAGCAACACCATATATTTT.

This clonotype was recorded a few times. The rearrangement uses TRBV6-6 and TRBJ1-2; D gene uncertain. CDR3 length equals 13 residues. V lost 2 bases to trimming and J lost 2 bases, with 6 bases between them. Germline lookup yields CDR1 MNHNY and CDR2 SVGAGI (reference sequence). In DNA form, the CDR3 reads TGTGCCAGCAGTTACGAGGGAAACTATGGCTACACCTTC. It yields the protein CASSYEGNYGYTF.

The chain couples TRBV28 to TRBJ1-4; D unresolved. Trimming removed 2 bases from V and 4 bases from J, with 8 bases in between. Germline lookup yields CDR1 MDHEN and CDR2 SYDVKM. The CDR3 loop spans 14 amino acids. CDR3 region: CASSLIQDNEKLFF. In DNA form, the CDR3 reads TGTGCCAGCAGTTTAATCCAGGATAATGAAAAACTGTTTTTT.

Here the CDR3 DNA reads TGTGCCAGCAGCCCCCGGACGACGGACAGACAAAATGAAAAACTGTTTTTT. Amino acid sequence: CASSPRTTDRQNEKLFF. The chain is built from TRBV7-9 and TRBJ1-4, with D possibly matching TRBD1 (6 bases). The CDR3 runs to 17 residues. Between the trimmed V and J ends, which lost 5 bases and 5 bases, there was a span of 21 bases. In germline, CDR1 is SEHNR, CDR2 FQNEAQ (reference sequence).

The rearrangement links TRBV6-1 to TRBJ2-5; 7 nucleotides align to TRBD1. CDR1 and CDR2 (germline): MNHNS, SASEGT. The trim removed 5 bases at V and 3 bases at J, leaving 3 bases unmatched. CDR3 length: 13 residues. In DNA, the CDR3 is TGTGCCAGCAGTTGGGACAGAGAAGAGACCCAGTACTTC. Translation: CASSWDREETQYF.

The chain couples TRBV6-5 to TRBJ1-2, with a weak D call TRBD1 (6 bases). V lost 0 bases and J 7 bases, leaving 12 bases between the germline ends. CDR3 length: 14 amino acids. CDR1 is MNHEY and CDR2 is SVGAGI in the germline V gene. Here the CDR3 reads CASSYSNRDRGYTF. The CDR3 coding sequence is TGTGCCAGCAGTTACTCGAACAGGGATCGTGGCTACACCTTC.